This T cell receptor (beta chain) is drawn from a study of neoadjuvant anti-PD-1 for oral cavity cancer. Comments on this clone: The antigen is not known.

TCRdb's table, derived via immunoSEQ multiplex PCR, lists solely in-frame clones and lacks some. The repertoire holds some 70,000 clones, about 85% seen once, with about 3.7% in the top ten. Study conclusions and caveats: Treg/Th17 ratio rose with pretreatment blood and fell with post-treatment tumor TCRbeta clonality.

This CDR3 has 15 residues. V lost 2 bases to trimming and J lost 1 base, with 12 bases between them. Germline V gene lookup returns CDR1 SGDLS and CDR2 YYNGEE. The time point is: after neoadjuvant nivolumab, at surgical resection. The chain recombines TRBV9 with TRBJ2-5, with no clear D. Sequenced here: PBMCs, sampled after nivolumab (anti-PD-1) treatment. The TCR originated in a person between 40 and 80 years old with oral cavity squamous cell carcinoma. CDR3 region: CASSVGRNGQETQYF. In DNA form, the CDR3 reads TGTGCCAGCAGCGTCGGCAGGAATGGCCAAGAGACCCAGTACTTC.